Presented here are 29 T cell receptor beta chains from one specimen sequenced in a study of blood T cells in healthy people across ages (dated by TCRdb to between 2014 and 2017). The method behind the library was 5' RACE. This sample was sequenced with an Illumina HiSeq 2500. A second roughly 6 to 11 cycle PCR used a sample-barcoded 5' primer and a J-beta primer mix. TCRdb reprocessing: public reads trimmed at Q25 with fastp, clones called with MiXCR, in-frame beta chains kept. Every entry covers one CDR3 protein and lists the most common genes and DNA from its rows. Counted in this sample were hundreds of thousands of distinct CDR3 sequences; 45% to 50% of them appeared once. Roughly a third of the sample is taken by the ten largest. The specimen was blood. These receptors were obtained from a woman aged 55-69 years in good health.

The V call is TRBV24-1, the J call TRBJ2-3; D uncertain. This CDR3 is built from 17 residues. The V end was cut by 5 bases, the J end by 2 bases, with 19 bases between. Germline V gene lookup returns CDR1 KGHDR and CDR2 SFDVKD. CDR3 bases: TGTGCCACCAGTGTCCCCTTAAAAACAGAAGTCACAGATACGCAGTATTTT. This translates into CATSVPLKTEVTDTQYF.

This clonotype has a single count. The chain joins TRBV4-2 to TRBJ2-2; D perhaps matches TRBD2 (5 bases). Germline lookup yields CDR1 LGHNA and CDR2 YNFKEQ. The V and J ends lost 2 bases and 3 bases respectively, with 16 bases between them. This CDR3 is built from 17 residues. CDR3 region: CASSQPRERKDTGELFF. The DNA for the CDR3 is TGTGCCAGCAGCCAACCGAGGGAACGTAAGGACACCGGGGAGCTGTTTTTT.

In this sample, this clonotype turned up a few times. The V call is TRBV4-2, the J call TRBJ2-1, with 7 positions matching TRBD1. The CDR3 runs to 15 residues. The V segment lost 2 bases and the J segment 4 bases; nucleotides outside the gene matches: 5. The germline V gene has CDR1 LGHNA and CDR2 YNFKEQ. For the CDR3, the DNA is TGTGCCAGCAGCCAAATGACAGGGCCATACAATGAGCAGTTCTTC. Protein sequence: CASSQMTGPYNEQFF.

The sample holds many counts of this clonotype. V is TRBV5-1 and J is TRBJ2-7, with TRBD1 identical over 9 bases. The germline V gene has CDR1 SGHRS and CDR2 YFSETQ. The J segment lost 3 bases and the V segment lost 4 bases, leaving 5 bases of the junction unmatched. The length of the CDR3 is 14 residues. CDR3 in amino acids: CASSDRGNGYEQYF. DNA of the CDR3: TGCGCCAGCAGCGACAGGGGGAATGGCTACGAGCAGTACTTC.

This clonotype was detected a few times. This sequence joins TRBV7-9 and TRBJ2-7, with D possibly matching TRBD1 (5 bases). Germline V gives CDR1 SEHNR, CDR2 FQNEAQ (reference sequence). CDR3 length: 14 residues. Trimming left V 4 bases short and J 3 bases short, with 13 bases between. CDR3 DNA: TGTGCCAGCAGCTCGGTCAGAAGGGGCTACGAGCAGTACTTC. Translating it yields CASSSVRRGYEQYF.

CDR3 nucleotide sequence: TGTGCCAGCAGTCTGGGACAGGCCAGGGGTACACAGCCCCAGCATTTT. As protein: CASSLGQARGTQPQHF. The chain links TRBV2 to TRBJ1-5; 8 nucleotides align to TRBD1. The CDR3 spans 16 residues. Losses at the gene ends were 5 bases for V and 7 bases for J; bases not matched to a gene: 13. Per germline, CDR1 SNHLY and CDR2 FYNNEI.

The gene calls are TRBV28 and TRBJ2-7; the match to TRBD1 covers 9 bases. The end of the DNA fits TRBJ2-5 better, so the J call may be wrong. The CDR3 spans 16 residues. The germline gives CDR1 MDHEN, CDR2 SYDVKM. The CDR3 sequence is CASRTPTGQGLKTQYF. The CDR3 coding sequence is TGTGCCAGCAGAACCCCAACAGGACAGGGGTTAAAGACCCAGTACTTC.

The chain uses TRBV20-1 and TRBJ2-7; 12 bases agree with TRBD2. The CDR3 spans 16 residues. The V and J ends lost 3 bases and 2 bases, in that order; junction bases with no gene match: 8. Germline CDR1 reads DFQATT; CDR2 reads SNEGSKA (reference sequence). In DNA form, the CDR3 reads TGCAGTGCTAGCCCCGGGACTAGCGGGTGGACCTACGAGCAGTACTTC. It yields the protein CSASPGTSGWTYEQYF.

The chain joins TRBV27 to TRBJ2-5; D possibly corresponds to TRBD2 (5 bases). The CDR3 consists of 13 residues. Germline V lookup: CDR1 MNHEY, CDR2 SMNVEV (reference sequence). V was cut by 5 bases and J by 11 bases, with 18 bases left in between. The DNA for the CDR3 is TGTGCCAGCAGTCGAAGGGTATTTGGGGAGCAGTACTTC. It yields the protein CASSRRVFGEQYF.

The rearrangement uses TRBV29-1 and TRBJ2-5; D perhaps matches TRBD2 (5 bases). The germline V and J ends were trimmed by 7 bases and 11 bases, with 20 bases remaining between them. Germline V gene sequence: CDR1 SQVTM, CDR2 ANQGSEA. CDR3 length: 12 residues. Here the CDR3 DNA reads TGCAGCGCCGTCACTAGGAGTTGGGAGCAGTACTTC. This translates into CSAVTRSWEQYF. Drawing the rest from reference TRBV29-1 and TRBJ2-5, the complete variable domain is SAVISQKPSRDICQRGTSLTIQCQVDSQVTMMFWYRQQPGQSLTLIATANQGSEATYESGFVIDKFPISRPNLTFSTLTVSNMSPEDSSIYLCSAVTRSWEQYFGPGTRLLVL.

This clonotype was seen a single time. The gene calls are TRBV3-1 and TRBJ1-6; D is unclear. Germline values: CDR1 LGHDT, CDR2 YNNKEL (reference sequence). The CDR3 spans 16 residues. V was pared by 5 bases and J by 6 bases, with 17 bases between. The DNA for the CDR3 is TGTGCCAGCAGCATGCCTCGTGGGAGTACTAATTCACCCCTCCACTTT. Amino acid sequence: CASSMPRGSTNSPLHF.

The V call is TRBV7-2, the J call TRBJ2-7, with 7 positions matching TRBD2. The V and J ends lost 8 bases and 0 bases, in that order; junction bases with no gene match: 7. Germline V gene sequence: CDR1 SGHTA, CDR2 FQGNSA. The CDR3 has 14 amino acids. The CDR3 spells CASALTGGSYEQYF. The CDR3 region has the DNA TGTGCCAGCGCCCTGACGGGGGGCTCCTACGAGCAGTACTTC.

This rearrangement joins TRBV4-3 to TRBJ2-6; D not resolved. Per the germline V gene, CDR1 is LGHNA and CDR2 is YSLEER. The length of the CDR3 is 16 residues. The germline V and J ends were trimmed by 1 base and 0 bases, with 7 bases remaining between them. CDR3 protein: CASSQVARSGANVLTF. In DNA form, the CDR3 reads TGCGCCAGCAGCCAAGTCGCACGCTCTGGGGCCAACGTCCTGACTTTC.

There are a few counts of this clonotype. The chain recombines TRBV7-2 with TRBJ1-2; perhaps TRBD1 as D (6 bases). CDR3 length: 14 amino acids. Germline CDR1 SGHTA, CDR2 FQGNSA. V was clipped by 5 bases and J by 4 bases, with 14 bases between them. In DNA, the CDR3 is TGTGCCAGCAGCCGGGACACGGGACTCTATGGCTACACCTTC. Protein sequence: CASSRDTGLYGYTF.

The chain employs TRBV5-1 and TRBJ1-2, with D perhaps TRBD1 (5 bases). Germline loops: CDR1 SGHRS, CDR2 YFSETQ. Trimming shortened V by 0 bases and J by 7 bases, and 10 bases separated the two germline ends. The CDR3 loop spans 13 amino acids. In DNA form, the CDR3 reads TGCGCCAGCAGCTTGGAGCCAGGGTCTGGCTACACCTTC. It is translated as CASSLEPGSGYTF.

The chain combines TRBV20-1 with TRBJ2-3, with 15 bases aligning to TRBD2. The CDR3 consists of 16 residues. Losses at the gene ends were 3 bases for V and 4 bases for J; bases not matched to a gene: 5. CDR1 is DFQATT, CDR2 SNEGSKA, per germline (reference sequence). The CDR3 bases are TGCAGTGCTAGCGGACTAGCGGGAGGGCGTGCAGATACGCAGTATTTT. It yields the protein CSASGLAGGRADTQYF.

In this sample, this clonotype turned up many times. The chain has TRBV25-1 and TRBJ2-3; 7 positions agree with TRBD2. The CDR3 is made up of 14 amino acids. Germline CDR1 and CDR2: MGHDK and SYGVNS. With V trimmed by 6 bases and J by 4 bases, 7 bases remained unmatched. The CDR3 DNA sequence: TGTGCCAGCAGGTCGGGCGGGAGTGCAGATACGCAGTATTTT. The encoded protein is CASRSGGSADTQYF.

The chain employs TRBV7-9 and TRBJ1-4; 9 bases are a match to TRBD1. Per germline, CDR1 SEHNR and CDR2 FQNEAQ (reference sequence). The CDR3 is made up of 15 amino acids. V shed 5 bases, J shed 5 bases, and the junction held 6 bases outside the gene matches. This CDR3 reads CASSLGQGKNEKLFF. CDR3 DNA sequence: TGTGCCAGCAGCCTGGGACAGGGAAAGAATGAAAAACTGTTTTTT. Together with reference TRBV7-9 and TRBJ1-4, the CDR3 gives the full variable domain: DTGVSQNPRHKITKRGQNVTFRCDPISEHNRLYWYRQTLGQGPEFLTYFQNEAQLEKSRLLSDRFSAERPKGSFSTLEIQRTEQGDSAMYLCASSLGQGKNEKLFFGSGTQLSVL.

A few counts support this clonotype. V usage is TRBV29-1 and J usage is TRBJ2-7; D tentatively fits TRBD1 or TRBD2 (5 bases each). V was clipped by 3 bases and J by 0 bases, with 9 bases between them. In germline, CDR1 is SQVTM, CDR2 ANQGSEA. The CDR3 spans 13 residues. CDR3 residues: CSVEGDHSYEQYF. CDR3 coding DNA: TGCAGCGTTGAGGGGGACCACTCCTACGAGCAGTACTTC.

Regarding this clonotype: A read error may account for a junction end that differs from germline. The chain links TRBV7-3 to TRBJ2-3; TRBD2 agrees at 7 bases. Per germline, CDR1 SGHTA and CDR2 FQGTGA. The CDR3 sequence is 14 residues long. In DNA form, the CDR3 reads TGTACCAGCAGCTTAACTAGCGAGGGGGATACGCAGTATTTT. It is translated as CTSSLTSEGDTQYF.

In nucleotides, the CDR3 is TGTGCCAGCAACGACAGGGGGATTTCCTACAATGAGCAGTTCTTC. As protein: CASNDRGISYNEQFF. The chain joins TRBV7-2 to TRBJ2-1, with 9 bases lining up with TRBD1. Germline V gene sequence: CDR1 SGHTA, CDR2 FQGNSA. J gave up 1 base and V 7 bases, and 5 bases lay outside the gene matches. This CDR3 has 15 residues.

Concerning this clonotype: Mismatch with germline at one junction end may stem from a read error. This chain uses TRBV7-6 with TRBJ2-7, with TRBD2 matching over 7 bases. The J call may be incorrect, as the DNA end agrees better with TRBJ2-5. The CDR3 has 14 amino acids. Germline loops: CDR1 SGHVS, CDR2 FNYEAQ. The CDR3 reads CTSSLWGGEETQYF. The CDR3 DNA sequence: TGTACCAGCAGCTTGTGGGGGGGAGAAGAGACCCAGTACTTC.

Only one count was recorded for this clonotype. The chain employs TRBV7-3 and TRBJ2-5, with 8 bases that match TRBD2. V shed 2 bases, J shed 11 bases, and the junction held 13 bases outside the gene matches. The CDR3 spans 15 residues. Germline V gene sequence: CDR1 SGHTA, CDR2 FQGTGA. CDR3 in DNA: TGTGCCAGCAGCTTACACGGGAGGGCCCCCAATGAGCAGTACTTC. As protein: CASSLHGRAPNEQYF. Drawing the rest from reference TRBV7-3 and TRBJ2-5, the complete variable domain is GAGVSQTPSNKVTEKGKYVELRCDPISGHTALYWYRQSLGQGPEFLIYFQGTGAADDSGLPNDRFFAVRPEGSVSTLKIQRTERGDSAVYLCASSLHGRAPNEQYFGPGTRLLVL.

This clonotype occurred a few times. The chain uses TRBV10-3 and TRBJ2-3, with D possibly TRBD2 on 5 matching bases. V was trimmed by 6 bases and J by 1 base, leaving 11 bases between them. There are 14 residues in the CDR3. From germline, CDR1 is ENHRY and CDR2 SYGVKD. The CDR3 DNA reads as TGTGCCATCAGGTTCGGGGTGGGCACAGATACGCAGTATTTT. It yields the protein CAIRFGVGTDTQYF.

This chain joins TRBV24-1 and TRBJ2-2; D is unresolved. Trimming left V 3 bases short and J 7 bases short, with 14 bases between. Germline V lookup: CDR1 KGHDR, CDR2 SFDVKD. The CDR3 has 15 residues. The CDR3 protein is CATSDPRGYDGELFF. In DNA, the CDR3 is TGTGCCACCAGTGATCCCAGAGGCTATGACGGGGAGCTGTTTTTT.

This chain links TRBV20-1 with TRBJ1-2; weak D call: TRBD1 (5 bases). Trimming took 3 bases from V and 8 from J, leaving 22 bases between them. This CDR3 has 15 residues. Looked up from germline, CDR1 is DFQATT and CDR2 is SNEGSKA (reference sequence). This chain's CDR3 is CSARVPGRIASGYTF. CDR3 sequence (DNA): TGCAGTGCTAGGGTGCCGGGACGGATAGCCTCAGGCTACACCTTC.

CDR3 nucleotide sequence: TGCGCCAGCAACTTCTCGAGTCTTGAGCAGTTCTTC. Its protein is CASNFSSLEQFF. The chain combines TRBV5-1 with TRBJ2-1; D is undetermined. This CDR3 contains 12 residues. From germline, CDR1 is SGHRS and CDR2 YFSETQ. The V end was cut by 6 bases, the J end by 9 bases, with 13 bases between.

The chain employs TRBV6-2 or TRBV6-3 and TRBJ2-1; 9 positions match TRBD2. Germline V gives CDR1 MNHEY, CDR2 SVGEGT. CDR3 length equals 17 residues. Trimming removed 4 bases from V and 8 bases from J; junction bases left unmatched: 15. The CDR3 DNA is TGTGCCAGCAGTTTGAGACCAACTGGGACTAGCATCGATGAGCAGTTCTTC. Its protein is CASSLRPTGTSIDEQFF.

This clonotype was seen a few times. The chain is built from TRBV5-1 and TRBJ2-1; D not certain. The germline V and J ends were trimmed by 2 bases and 4 bases, with 7 bases remaining between them. Germline CDR1 is SGHRS and CDR2 is YFSETQ. The CDR3 covers 13 residues. DNA for the CDR3: TGCGCCAGCAGCTTCCAGCTTTACAATGAGCAGTTCTTC. This codes for CASSFQLYNEQFF.